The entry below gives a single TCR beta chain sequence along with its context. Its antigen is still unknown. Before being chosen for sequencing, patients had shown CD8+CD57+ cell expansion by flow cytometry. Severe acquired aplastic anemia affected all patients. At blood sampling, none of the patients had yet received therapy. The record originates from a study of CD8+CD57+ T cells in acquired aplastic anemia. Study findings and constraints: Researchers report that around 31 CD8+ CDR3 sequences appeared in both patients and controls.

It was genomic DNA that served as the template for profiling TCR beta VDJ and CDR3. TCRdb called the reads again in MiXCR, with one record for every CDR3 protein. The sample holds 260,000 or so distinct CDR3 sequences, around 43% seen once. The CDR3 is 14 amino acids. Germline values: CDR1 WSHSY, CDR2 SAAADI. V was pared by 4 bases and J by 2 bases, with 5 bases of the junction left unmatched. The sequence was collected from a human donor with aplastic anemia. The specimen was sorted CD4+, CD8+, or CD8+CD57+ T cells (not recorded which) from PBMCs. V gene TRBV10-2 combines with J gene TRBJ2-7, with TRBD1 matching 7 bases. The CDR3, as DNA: TGCGCCAGCAGTGCCGGACAGGTGGCCTACGAGCAGTACTTC. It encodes CASSAGQVAYEQYF.